This is a list of T cell receptor beta chains from one sample in a study of CD8+CD57+ T cells in acquired aplastic anemia. MiXCR, run by TCRdb on the reads, gives a single entry per CDR3 protein. The table shows 350,000 to 450,000 distinct CDR3 sequences, with roughly 68% occurring only once. Source material: sorted CD4+, CD8+, or CD8+CD57+ T cells (not recorded which) from PBMCs. The receptors originated from a human donor in good health, serving as a control. CDR3s include the opening cysteine and the closing phenylalanine or tryptophan. D genes are given only for firm matches. The size of a clone is reported for some rows only, either as once, few or many, or as a class for expanded clones.

CDR3 DNA	CDR3 protein	clone size	V gene	J gene	D gene
TGCAGTGCCAGTTCCACACAGGGGGCTAGCGGCTTCACAGATACGCAGTATTTT	CSASSTQGASGFTDTQYF	once	TRBV20-1	TRBJ2-3	TRBD1
TGTGCCAGCAGCTTACCAGCGAGCTCCTATAATTCACCCCTCCACTTT	CASSLPASSYNSPLHF	many	TRBV5-5	TRBJ1-6	.
TGTGCCAGCAGTATGAGACTGCTCAATGAGCAGTTCTTCTACTTC	CASSMRLLNEQFFYF	.	TRBV7-2	TRBJ2-7	.
TGTGCCAGCAGCCGGGACAGGACACAAGGGACCCAGTACAGATCGGATTTC	CASSRDRTQGTQYRSDF	.	TRBV2	TRBJ2-6	TRBD1
TGTGCCAGCAGCTCGACAGCCTTGACAGGGGGGGACTATGGCTACACCTTC	CASSSTALTGGDYGYTF	.	TRBV11-3	TRBJ1-2	TRBD1
TGTGCCAGCAGCGAGGGGAGGAACGAGCAGTACTTC	CASSEGRNEQYF	.	TRBV6-6	TRBJ2-7	.
TGTGCCAGCAGCTTGGCACCCGGGACTAGCGGGGTTGTGGAGACCCAGTACTTC	CASSLAPGTSGVVETQYF	.	TRBV7-6	TRBJ2-5	TRBD2
TGTGCCAGCAGCTTCTCGCAGGACACTGAAGCTTTCTTT	CASSFSQDTEAFF	.	TRBV7-9	TRBJ1-1	.
TGTGCCAGTAGTATCGGGGGATATCAGCCCCAGCATTTT	CASSIGGYQPQHF	.	TRBV19	TRBJ1-5	.
TGTGCCACCAGCGGGGGGGACGATGGCTACACCTTC	CATSGGDDGYTF	.	TRBV15	TRBJ1-2	.
TGTGCCAGCAGCTTAGCAGGGGGCCAGAACACTGAAGCTTTCTTT	CASSLAGGQNTEAFF	.	TRBV7-6	TRBJ1-1	TRBD1
TGTGCCAGCAGCAGCAGGACTATTTACGAGCAGTACTTC	CASSSRTIYEQYF	.	TRBV5-4	TRBJ2-7	.
TGTGCCAGCAGCACAATGGTGGGGGGGGACACCGGGGAGATGCTTTTT	CASSTMVGGDTGEMLF	.	TRBV15	TRBJ2-2	.
TGTGCCAGCAGCGAGTCGAAGGGTTCGGGTGAGCAGTTCTTC	CASSESKGSGEQFF	.	TRBV13	TRBJ2-1	.
TGTGCCACCGATCGGACTAGCGGGGGGGCAAATGAGCAGTTCTTC	CATDRTSGGANEQFF	.	TRBV6-1	TRBJ2-1	TRBD2
TGTGCCAGTAGTGTCGACAGGGGGACGAATCAGCCCCAGCATTTT	CASSVDRGTNQPQHF	many	TRBV19	TRBJ1-5	TRBD1
TGCAGTGCTAGAGGCGGGGGGTTCAACAATGAGCAGTTCTTC	CSARGGGFNNEQFF	once	TRBV20-1	TRBJ2-1	TRBD2
TGCGCCAGCAGCCCAAGGGGGGCGGGAGCGTGGGCCGGGGAGCTGTTTTTT	CASSPRGAGAWAGELFF	.	TRBV7-2	TRBJ2-2	.
TGCGCCAGCAGTACCGGGACAGCCTACAATGAGCAGTTCTTC	CASSTGTAYNEQFF	many	TRBV5-1	TRBJ2-1	TRBD1
TGCGCCAGCAGCCAAGATACGGCTAATCAGCCCCAGCATTTT	CASSQDTANQPQHF	many	TRBV4-3	TRBJ1-5	.
TGTGCCAGCAGTAGAAAAAGATCCCTCCGGGACATCTCCTACAATGAGCAGTACTTC	CASSRKRSLRDISYNEQYF	.	TRBV12-3/TRBV12-4	TRBJ2-7	.
TGTGCCAGCAGCCAAGCTGGGGTTACCGGGGAGCTGTTTTTT	CASSQAGVTGELFF	.	TRBV4-2	TRBJ2-2	.
TGTGCCAGCAGGGAAATAGCGGGGGACTTCTCCTACGAGCAGTACTTC	CASREIAGDFSYEQYF	many	TRBV6-5	TRBJ2-7	TRBD2
TGTGCCAGCAGCCGGGGACGGAGCCTCCAAGAGACCCAGTACTTC	CASSRGRSLQETQYF	many	TRBV7-8	TRBJ2-5	.
TGTGCCAGCAGTCAGGCCGGGACAGGGGCACACGAGCAGTACTTC	CASSQAGTGAHEQYF	.	TRBV7-2	TRBJ2-7	TRBD1
TGTGCCAGTAGTCGGAGCTACCTTGAGAGGGAAAAACTGTTTTTT	CASSRSYLEREKLFF	.	TRBV19	TRBJ1-4	.
TGTGCCACCGCGTTGGCCTCGGGCCCAGATACGCAGTATTTT	CATALASGPDTQYF	.	TRBV24-1	TRBJ2-3	.
TGCGCCAGCAGCTTGGGGCCTAGCGGAGGGCTCTCCTACGAGCAGTACTTC	CASSLGPSGGLSYEQYF	.	TRBV7-8	TRBJ2-7	TRBD2
TGCGCCAGCAGCTTGGCCTCACAGACCCCTGAAGCTTTCTTT	CASSLASQTPEAFF	.	TRBV5-1	TRBJ1-1	.
TGTGCCAGTAGTATAGAGGGCAGGGGGAAAACCACTGAAGCTTTCTTT	CASSIEGRGKTTEAFF	many	TRBV19	TRBJ1-1	TRBD1
TGTGCCAGCAGCTTATTCGAAGGTACGCAGTATTTT	CASSLFEGTQYF	many	TRBV7-3	TRBJ2-3	.
TGCGCCAGCAGCTTGGGGGTGAGTGACTATGGCTACACCTTC	CASSLGVSDYGYTF	many	TRBV5-1	TRBJ1-2	.
TGTGCCAGCAGTTTCGAGGGGGGAGGTCAGACCCAGTATTTT	CASSFEGGGQTQYF	.	TRBV7-9	TRBJ2-3	.
TGCAGCGTCCCCGGGGACACAGGCGGCACAGATACGCAGTATTTT	CSVPGDTGGTDTQYF	.	TRBV29-1	TRBJ2-3	.
TGTGCCAGCAGCCGGGACGGGAAGGATGGCTACACCTTC	CASSRDGKDGYTF	.	TRBV7-9	TRBJ1-2	.
TGTGCCAGCAGCTTACAGGGTACCGGGGAGCTGTTTTTT	CASSLQGTGELFF	many	TRBV7-2	TRBJ2-2	.
TGTGCCAGCAGCGCGAGGACTAGCGGGGGCCCGTACAATGAGCAGTTCTTC	CASSARTSGGPYNEQFF	many	TRBV5-8	TRBJ2-1	TRBD2
TGCGCCAGCAGCTTGGCCGGGACAGGGGGAGAGACCCAGTACTTC	CASSLAGTGGETQYF	many	TRBV5-1	TRBJ2-5	TRBD1
TGCAGTGCTAGAGTCGGGGTTTCCTATAATTCACCCCTCCACTTT	CSARVGVSYNSPLHF	.	TRBV20-1	TRBJ1-6	.
TGTGCCAGCAGCCCCCAGGTTCATAGCAATGCGCCCCAGCATTTT	CASSPQVHSNAPQHF	.	TRBV7-2	TRBJ1-5	.
TGCGCCAGCAGCCCGCCGGGCCCGGTAGAGACCCAGTACTTC	CASSPPGPVETQYF	many	TRBV4-1	TRBJ2-5	.
TGCGCCAGCAGCTTCGATCCGAACGAAAAGCTGTTCTTT	CASSFDPNEKLFF	.	TRBV7-9	TRBJ2-7	.
TGCAGTGTAGAATCTACGCAGAACGTCTATGGCTACACCTTC	CSVESTQNVYGYTF	few	TRBV29-1	TRBJ1-2	.
TGTGCCAGCAGCTATACAGGGGCTGCTATTGATACGCAGTATTTT	CASSYTGAAIDTQYF	many	TRBV5-6	TRBJ2-3	TRBD1
TGTGCCAGTAGTATCTTCCACACCAATAATGAAAAACTGTTTTTT	CASSIFHTNNEKLFF	.	TRBV19	TRBJ1-4	.
TGTGCCAGCAGCCTAATGTCAGGGGGTGGTTCCACCTTC	CASSLMSGGGSTF	once	TRBV7-2	TRBJ1-2	TRBD1
TGTGCCAGCAGCTTAGGATTGACAGCATATAGCAATCAGCCCCAGCATTTT	CASSLGLTAYSNQPQHF	many	TRBV7-9	TRBJ1-5	.
TGTGCCAGCAGTTGCGGCCCTAGCGCGGGACACCAAGAGACCCAGTACTTC	CASSCGPSAGHQETQYF	.	TRBV24-1	TRBJ2-5	.
TGTGCCAGCAGCTTGGAAACAGGCAGGGGGGAAGACTATGGCTACACCTTC	CASSLETGRGEDYGYTF	.	TRBV7-2	TRBJ1-2	TRBD1
TGTGCCAGCAGCGTAGACCAGGGGAGCAATCAGCCCCAGCATTTT	CASSVDQGSNQPQHF	.	TRBV9	TRBJ1-5	.
TGCGCCACCACCAGAGATCTAACGGGGACCGAGCAGTACTTC	CATTRDLTGTEQYF	once	TRBV5-1	TRBJ2-7	.
TGTGCCCGAAACCGGGGCTCAGGTTATGGCTACACCTTC	CARNRGSGYGYTF	.	TRBV7-2	TRBJ1-2	.
TGTGCCAGCAGCTCATACATGAGCAGTACGTCTGAACAGGGCAGCAATCAGCCCCAGCATTTT	CASSSYMSSTSEQGSNQPQHF	.	TRBV7-6	TRBJ1-5	.
TGTGCCAGCAGTGTGGTGGGGGGGCTCCACTCCTACGAGCAGTACTTC	CASSVVGGLHSYEQYF	.	TRBV27	TRBJ2-7	.
TGTGCCAGCAGCTCCACTGGGGCCGGGGTTAATTACAATGAGCAGTTCTTC	CASSSTGAGVNYNEQFF	.	TRBV7-7	TRBJ2-1	.
TGTGCCAGCAGACTAGCGGGGGGAGGCACAGATACGCAGTATTTT	CASRLAGGGTDTQYF	few	TRBV27	TRBJ2-3	TRBD2
TGTGCCAGCAGCGCTCGGGACAGGGGAACAGAAGCCAAAAACATTCAGTACTTC	CASSARDRGTEAKNIQYF	.	TRBV11-2	TRBJ2-4	TRBD1